These 6 T cell receptor beta chains were sequenced from one sample in a study of tissue T cells after allogeneic stem cell transplantation. Time point: mouse harvest day 14 after allogeneic transplant. Each mouse received 10^7 T-cell-depleted marrow cells plus 10^6 splenic CD5+ T cells by tail vein. The protocol was immunoSEQ multiplex PCR, while the TCRdb copy is restricted to in-frame clones and leaves out a portion. The sample shows roughly 3,000 clones, roughly 43% of them seen only once. Specimen: gut tissue. These receptors all stem from a female BALB/c mouse given C57BL/6 T cells with graft-versus-host disease after an allogeneic hematopoietic cell transplant.

This clone occurred a few times. The genes are named according to mouse. The DNA ends 1 residue before the CDR3 does, and the rest of the CDR3 is filled in from the germline J gene. The chain carries TRBV23 and TRBJ1-1; TRBD1 was called by the table and not checked on the DNA. This CDR3 comprises 13 residues. Per the germline V gene, CDR1 is KGHTA and CDR2 is FQNQQP. The sequenced part of the CDR3 DNA is TGCTCCAGCAGTCCGACACAAAACACAGAAGTCTTC. Residues: CSSSPTQNTEVF. The whole CDR3 reads CSSSPTQNTEVFF. The variable domain in full, with the rest retrieved from reference TRBV23 and TRBJ1-1, is DAAVTQKPRYLIKMKGQEAEMKCIPEKGHTAVFWYQQKQSKELKFLIYFQNQQPLDQIDMVKERFSAVCPSSSLCSLGIRTCEAEDSALYLCSSSPTQNTEVFFGKGTRLTVV.

This clone is judged large. Mouse gene names and germline throughout. The CDR3 is cut off 1 residue early in the read; its end comes from the germline J gene. The genes are TRBV2 and TRBJ1-3, with TRBD1 as a possible D gene (5 bases). Between the trimmed V and J ends, which lost 4 bases and 1 base, there was a span of 5 bases. The CDR3 consists of 13 residues. The germline CDR1 and CDR2 sequences are LGHNA and YSYQKL. The CDR3 sequence is CASSRQSGNTLYF. CDR3 DNA, as far as it was read: TGTGCCAGCAGCCGACAGTCTGGAAATACGCTCTAT.

This clone was recorded only once. Gene names refer to mouse genes. The read halts 1 residue ahead of the CDR3 end, with the missing end drawn from the germline J gene. V and J are TRBV26 and TRBJ2-3; D not resolved. Trimming took off 1 base at V and 0 bases at J, with 5 bases between the two ends. The germline gives CDR1 KGHPV, CDR2 FQNQEV (reference sequence). CDR3 length: 14 residues. The sequenced CDR3 bases are TGTGCCAGCAGTCTGTACAGTAGTGCAGAAACGCTGTAT. Translated: CASSLYSSAETLY. The full CDR3 protein is CASSLYSSAETLYF.

This clone has only one observation. Mouse germline and gene names are used. The read ends 1 residue shy of where the CDR3 ends; the end is completed using the germline J gene. The rearrangement joins TRBV12-2 to TRBJ2-4; possible D gene TRBD1, 6 bases. V was pared by 2 bases and J by 5 bases, with 10 bases between. Germline loops: CDR1 SGHLS, CDR2 HYDKME. CDR3 length: 13 amino acids. CDR3 loop: CASSRRDINTLYF. The CDR3 bases that were read are TGTGCCAGCTCTCGCCGGGACATAAACACCTTGTAC.

To note about this clone: The gene symbols are mouse symbols. The CDR3 end lies 1 residue beyond the end of the read and is filled in from the germline J gene. The chain combines TRBV4 with TRBJ1-1; D is undetermined. The germline gives CDR1 LGHDT, CDR2 YNNKQL (reference sequence). The V gene lost 4 bases and the J gene lost 1 base, with 4 bases spanning the gap. The CDR3 spans 12 residues. The CDR3 loop is CASSFRNTEVFF. The CDR3 bases that were read are TGTGCCAGCAGCTTCAGAAACACAGAAGTCTTC. The whole variable domain, filled in from reference TRBV4 and TRBJ1-1, reads ETAVFQTPNYHVTQVGNEVSFNCKQTLGHDTMYWYKQDSKKLLKIMFSYNNKQLIVNETVPRRFSPQSSDKAHLNLRIKSVEPEDSAVYLCASSFRNTEVFFGKGTRLTVV.

This clone appeared a few times. Gene names are the mouse ones. The CDR3 end falls 1 residue outside the read, so it is completed with the germline J gene. V usage is TRBV15 and J usage is TRBJ2-7; 11 bases map to TRBD2. The V gene end was trimmed by 5 bases and the J gene end by 0 bases; junction bases not matched to a gene: 3. The V gene's germline CDR1 is SGHND and CDR2 FRSKSL. The CDR3 spans 15 residues. This chain's CDR3 is CASSRDWGSSYEQYF. The part of the CDR3 DNA that was read is TGTGCCAGCAGTCGGGACTGGGGGAGCTCCTATGAACAGTAC.